Listed below are T cell receptor beta chains from one sample, sequenced in a study of lymphopenia after photon versus proton radiotherapy. The table came from immunoSEQ multiplex PCR; TCRdb's copy has only in-frame clones and leaves some out. The repertoire holds around 63,000 clones, with 85% to 90% as singletons. Sequencing was performed on peripheral blood, taken from a patient treated with proton-based radiotherapy. All receptors derive from a man older than 75 with esophageal cancer. Each CDR3 is given with its conserved first and last residue. A D gene is named only where the DNA matches it firmly. Clone size is not always given. Where it is, it says once, few, many or a class for expanded clones.

V	J	D	length	size	DNA	CDR3
TRBV11-3	TRBJ2-3	NA	16	NA	TGTGCCAGCAGCTTAAGTTTCGAGCTCGGCGCAGATACGCAGTATTTT	CASSLSFELGADTQYF
TRBV28	TRBJ2-5	NA	15	once	TGTGCCAGCAGTCTAGGAAGTTCCACTCAAGAGACCCAGTACTTC	CASSLGSSTQETQYF
TRBV18	TRBJ2-3	NA	13	NA	TGTGCCAGCCTCCAAGACCTCACAGATACGCAGTATTTT	CASLQDLTDTQYF
TRBV30	TRBJ1-2	NA	13	NA	TGTGCCTGGAGTAAACAGGGATTAGGGGGCTACACCTTC	CAWSKQGLGGYTF
TRBV4-2	TRBJ2-7	TRBD1	16	NA	TGTGCCAGCAGCCAAGAAGGGGACAGGGCGGCCTACGAGCAGTACTTC	CASSQEGDRAAYEQYF
TRBV4-3	TRBJ1-1	NA	14	NA	TGCGCCAGCAGCCAGGCCGGCCGGGTTTTGGAAGCTTTCTTT	CASSQAGRVLEAFF
TRBV29-1	TRBJ2-1	NA	12	NA	TGCAGCGTCCGCCGCTTGAGCGGCGGGGAGTTCTTC	CSVRRLSGGEFF
TRBV6-1	TRBJ1-2	NA	12	few	TGTGCCAGCAGTGAAGGGAACTATGGCTACACCTTC	CASSEGNYGYTF
TRBV4-3	TRBJ2-7	NA	13	NA	TGCGCCAGCAGCCAAGATGCCCTCTACGAGCAGTACTTC	CASSQDALYEQYF
TRBV19	TRBJ1-2	NA	16	NA	TGTGCCAGTAGTATAGTTTCCTCAAGGGGCTCGTATGGCTACACCTTC	CASSIVSSRGSYGYTF
TRBV7-6	TRBJ1-3	NA	13	NA	TGTGCCAGCCGGACGGAATTGGAAGGGACCATATATTTT	CASRTELEGTIYF
TRBV6-6	TRBJ1-2	NA	14	NA	TGTGCCAGCAGTCCGACCGGGGGCACGATTGGCTACACCTTC	CASSPTGGTIGYTF
TRBV2	TRBJ2-1	NA	13	once	TGTGCCAGCACCTCCGGACCGGACAATGAGCAGTTCTTC	CASTSGPDNEQFF
TRBV5-5	TRBJ1-1	TRBD1	13	NA	TGTGCCAGCCAGGGGACAGCCAACACTGAAGCTTTCTTT	CASQGTANTEAFF
TRBV6-5	TRBJ1-6	TRBD1	15	NA	TGTGCCAGCAGAACTATACGACAGGGAAGATCACCCCTCCACTTT	CASRTIRQGRSPLHF
TRBV7-2	TRBJ1-4	NA	13	NA	TGTGCCACCGGAGGCAGGATGGGTGAAAAACTGTTTTTT	CATGGRMGEKLFF
TRBV5-1	TRBJ1-3	NA	14	NA	TGCGCCAGCAGCTTGACAGGAGATGGAAACACCATATATTTT	CASSLTGDGNTIYF
TRBV15	TRBJ1-2	TRBD1	14	NA	TGTGCCACCAGCCCGGGCCCAGGGGGCTATGGCTACACCTTC	CATSPGPGGYGYTF
TRBV27	TRBJ1-2	TRBD1	13	NA	TGTGCCAGCAAACGGACAGGGTGGTATGGCTACACCTTC	CASKRTGWYGYTF
TRBV11-2	TRBJ2-7	TRBD2	15	NA	TGTGCCAGCAGCCAACATAGCGGGAGGTCTTACGAGCAGTACTTC	CASSQHSGRSYEQYF
TRBV7-2	TRBJ2-7	TRBD1	15	NA	TGTGCCAGCAGCGTAACAGGGGGCTTCAACTACGAGCAGTACTTC	CASSVTGGFNYEQYF
TRBV7-9	TRBJ2-3	NA	16	NA	TGTGCCAGCAGTTCCACCCTCCGAGCTGGCACAGATACGCAGTATTTT	CASSSTLRAGTDTQYF
TRBV7-9	TRBJ2-5	NA	16	NA	TGTGCCAGCAGCTTAGGTTTGGGGGGCCACCAGGAGACCCAGTACTTC	CASSLGLGGHQETQYF
TRBV19	TRBJ1-5	NA	14	NA	TGTGCCAGTAGTCAAGTCAATAGCAATCAGCCCCAGCATTTT	CASSQVNSNQPQHF
TRBV19	TRBJ2-5	NA	14	NA	TGTGCCAGCCACCCCGGGGGCTCCGCGGAGACCCAGTACTTC	CASHPGGSAETQYF
TRBV12-5	TRBJ1-2	NA	11	NA	TGTGCTAGTGGTCTTAACTATGGCTACACCTTC	CASGLNYGYTF
TRBV9	TRBJ2-1	TRBD2	15	NA	TGTGCCAGCAGCGTAGCGCTAGCGGATTACAATGAGCAGTTCTTC	CASSVALADYNEQFF
TRBV6-1	TRBJ2-1	TRBD2	16	NA	TGTGCCAGCAGTGAGTGGGCCGGACTAGCGGGAGTCGAGCAGTTCTTC	CASSEWAGLAGVEQFF
TRBV19	TRBJ1-1	TRBD1	17	NA	TGTGCCAGTAGTAAGCCTGGGGACAGCGGGAGGGACACTGAAGCTTTCTTT	CASSKPGDSGRDTEAFF
TRBV4-1	TRBJ1-1	NA	13	NA	TGCGCCAGCAGCCTGATTCCTTTAGCTGAAGCTTTCTTT	CASSLIPLAEAFF
TRBV7-9	TRBJ2-1	NA	12	NA	TGTGCCAGCAGCTTCATAGTGAATGAGCAGTTCTTC	CASSFIVNEQFF
TRBV4-1	TRBJ1-5	NA	15	once	TGCGCCAGCAGCCAACTGTCGGGAATTAATCAGCCCCAGCATTTT	CASSQLSGINQPQHF
TRBV2	TRBJ2-5	NA	11	NA	TGTGCCAGCAGGAGGGGAGAGACCCAGTACTTC	CASRRGETQYF
TRBV6-4	TRBJ1-5	TRBD1	15	NA	TGTGCCAGCAGTCGACAGGGAGGGTCAGGTCAGCCCCAGCATTTT	CASSRQGGSGQPQHF
TRBV10-1	TRBJ1-1	TRBD1	14	NA	TGCGCCAGCAGCTCCGGACAGGGCATAACTGAAGCTTTCTTT	CASSSGQGITEAFF
TRBV29-1	TRBJ2-3	TRBD1	13	NA	TGCAGCGTTAGTCAGGGGGGCACAGATACGCAGTATTTT	CSVSQGGTDTQYF
TRBV19	TRBJ2-2	NA	15	once	TGTGCCAGTAGTATGGGGGGGCGAGGCACCGGGGAGCTGTTTTTT	CASSMGGRGTGELFF
TRBV11-2	TRBJ2-1	NA	15	few	TGTGCCAGCGCCACTGTCTTCGGGACTTACAATGAGCAGTTCTTC	CASATVFGTYNEQFF
TRBV25-1	TRBJ1-1	TRBD1	15	NA	TGTGCCAGCAGTGAAGAAGTGACAGGGGGCACTGAAGCTTTCTTT	CASSEEVTGGTEAFF
TRBV5-1	TRBJ2-2	TRBD1	16	NA	TGCGCCAGCAGACCCCCCGGGACAGCGAACACCGGGGAGCTGTTTTTT	CASRPPGTANTGELFF
TRBV2	TRBJ2-3	TRBD2	13	NA	TGTGCCAGCGGTCGTGGGGGAGGGGATACGCAGTATTTT	CASGRGGGDTQYF
TRBV5-4	TRBJ1-2	NA	13	NA	TGTGCCAGCAGCTTGGTCAGAAACTATGGCTACACCTTC	CASSLVRNYGYTF
TRBV5-5	TRBJ2-5	TRBD2	15	NA	TGTGCCAGCAGGTTCTGGCGGGAGGGCCTGGGGACCCAGTACTTC	CASRFWREGLGTQYF
TRBV18	TRBJ2-5	TRBD1	13	NA	TGTGCCAGCTCACGATCAGGGGGCGAGACCCAGTACTTC	CASSRSGGETQYF
TRBV7-2	TRBJ2-5	TRBD1	17	NA	TGTGCCAGCAGCTCCCATTACAGGGGGCGCTACCGGGAGACCCAGTACTTC	CASSSHYRGRYRETQYF
TRBV18	TRBJ1-1	NA	12	NA	TGTGCCAGCTCACCCCTCAACACTGAAGCTTTCTTT	CASSPLNTEAFF
TRBV4-2	TRBJ2-7	NA	16	NA	TGTGCCAGCAGCCAAGCCCGATCGCAGGCCTGGGAAGAGCAGTACTTC	CASSQARSQAWEEQYF
TRBV11-3	TRBJ2-7	TRBD1	13	NA	TGTGCCAGCAGCTTAGCCGGGACAGCCGAGCAGTACTTC	CASSLAGTAEQYF
TRBV5-1	TRBJ1-1	NA	14	once	TGCGCCAGCAGAACGGGACTCACGAACACTGAAGCTTTCTTT	CASRTGLTNTEAFF
TRBV6-1	TRBJ1-1	NA	14	NA	TGTGCCAGCAGTCTGGAGGTTGGGAACACTGAAGCTTTCTTT	CASSLEVGNTEAFF
TRBV6-5	TRBJ1-4	NA	15	NA	TGTGCCAGCAGTTACTCTGGGCAGGCGAATGAAAAACTGTTTTTT	CASSYSGQANEKLFF
TRBV12-5	TRBJ1-2	TRBD1	17	NA	TGTGCTAGTGGTTTGGTACCTTGGGGCAGGGGGACTCGGGGCTACACCTTC	CASGLVPWGRGTRGYTF
TRBV6-1	TRBJ1-1	NA	12	NA	TGTGCCAGCAGCCACGGGGCCACTGAAGCTTTCTTT	CASSHGATEAFF